This passage covers 29 T cell receptor beta chains from one sample sequenced in a study of blood T cell repertoires in COVID-19. TCRdb's table, derived via immunoSEQ multiplex PCR, lists solely in-frame clones and lacks some. The sample consists of 90,000 to 100,000 clones, roughly 80% of them appearing once. The sequencing input was peripheral blood. Every receptor here comes from a woman of 80 years or more with acute or convalescent COVID-19.

The sample holds a few counts of this clone. The chain couples TRBV5-4 to TRBJ1-1; D may be TRBD1 (6 bases). Per germline, CDR1 SGHNT and CDR2 YYREEE (reference sequence). V was cut by 6 bases and J by 4 bases, with 16 bases left in between. The CDR3 is 14 amino acids. The CDR3 DNA is TGTGCCAGCACCCTGCAGGGGCCCCCCACTGAAGCTTTCTTT. Translating gives CASTLQGPPTEAFF.

This chain links TRBV5-1 with TRBJ1-2; the match to TRBD1 covers 8 bases. Germline V gene sequence: CDR1 SGHRS, CDR2 YFSETQ. CDR3 length: 14 amino acids. Trimming at V came to 0 bases and at J to 4 bases, leaving 2 bases not matched to a gene. The DNA of the CDR3 is TGCGCCAGCAGCTTGGGACAGGGGACCTATGGCTACACCTTC. It yields the protein CASSLGQGTYGYTF.

This sequence joins TRBV27 and TRBJ2-2; D is unclear. Germline assignment: CDR1 MNHEY and CDR2 SMNVEV (reference sequence). The CDR3 sequence is 15 residues long. V was pared by 3 bases and J by 1 base, with 9 bases between. The CDR3 spells CASSFSPRNTGELFF. DNA of the CDR3: TGTGCCAGCAGTTTTAGCCCCAGGAACACCGGGGAGCTGTTTTTT.

This chain joins TRBV19 and TRBJ2-4; D is uncertain. This CDR3 region has 16 residues. Trimming shortened V by 3 bases and J by 0 bases, and 12 bases separated the two germline ends. Germline loops: CDR1 LNHDA, CDR2 SQIVND (reference sequence). The CDR3 DNA follows: TGTGCCAGTAGTATGTCCAACAGCTTAGCCAAAAACATTCAGTACTTC. It codes for CASSMSNSLAKNIQYF.

The genes are TRBV5-1 and TRBJ2-4, with TRBD1 as a possible D gene (6 bases). There are 14 residues in the CDR3. V lost 4 bases, J lost 8 bases, and 16 bases lay in between. The germline V gene encodes CDR1 SGHRS and CDR2 YFSETQ. CDR3 in amino acids: CASSATGNVDIQYF. CDR3 DNA: TGCGCCAGCAGCGCCACAGGGAATGTAGACATTCAGTACTTC.

This clone was observed once. The rearrangement links TRBV13 to TRBJ2-4; 9 bases align to TRBD2. J gave up 0 bases and V 3 bases, and 6 bases lay outside the gene matches. Per the germline V gene, CDR1 is PRHDT and CDR2 is FYEKMQ (reference sequence). The CDR3 is 17 residues long. For the CDR3, the DNA is TGTGCCAGCAGCTTTACTAGCGGGCGACTAGCCAAAAACATTCAGTACTTC. It translates to CASSFTSGRLAKNIQYF.

The sample holds one count of this clone. The J gene is TRBJ1-2, the V gene TRBV15, with TRBD1 as a possible D gene (5 bases). With 0 bases removed from V and 8 bases from J, the gap between germline ends came to 10 bases. The germline V gene encodes CDR1 LNHNV and CDR2 YYDKDF (reference sequence). CDR3 length: 13 residues. CDR3 DNA sequence: TGTGCCACCAGCAGAGATTTTGGGGCGGGCTACACCTTC. Translating it yields CATSRDFGAGYTF. Full variable domain (missing parts from reference TRBV15 and TRBJ1-2): DAMVIQNPRYQVTQFGKPVTLSCSQTLNHNVMYWYQQKSSQAPKLLFHYYDKDFNNEADTPDNFQSRRPNTSFCFLDIRSPGLGDTAMYLCATSRDFGAGYTFGSGTRLTVV.

This chain links TRBV4-1 with TRBJ2-6; the match to TRBD2 covers 12 bases. Trimming removed 1 base from V and 0 bases from J; junction bases left unmatched: 4. The CDR3 has 19 residues. Germline CDR1 is MGHRA and CDR2 is YSYEKL. CDR3 sequence: CASSQGASGGASGANVLTF. The CDR3 region has the DNA TGCGCCAGCAGCCAAGGGGCTAGCGGGGGGGCCTCTGGGGCCAACGTCCTGACTTTC.

The CDR3 DNA follows: TGTGCCAGCAGCCACACTACAGACAGTGAAGCTTTCTTT. Translating it yields CASSHTTDSEAFF. The chain combines TRBV7-2 with TRBJ1-1; perhaps TRBD1 as D (5 bases). CDR1 is SGHTA, CDR2 FQGNSA, per germline. The CDR3 is 13 amino acids. Trimming removed 5 bases from V and 7 bases from J, with 14 bases in between.

This clone turned up a few times. V usage is TRBV18 and J usage is TRBJ1-3; D perhaps matches TRBD1 (6 bases). The CDR3 contains 16 residues. Trimming stripped 2 bases from V and 0 bases from J, with 11 bases between. Germline loops: CDR1 KGHSH, CDR2 LQKENI. Written as DNA, the CDR3 is TGTGCCAGCTCACCAGGGACACCGAGCTCTGGAAACACCATATATTTT. This codes for CASSPGTPSSGNTIYF.

V is TRBV5-1 and J is TRBJ1-4; 7 bases fit TRBD1. The germline V gene has CDR1 SGHRS and CDR2 YFSETQ. V was clipped by 2 bases and J by 0 bases; unmatched bases: 4. This CDR3 comprises 16 residues. The CDR3 region has the DNA TGCGCCAGCAGCTTCGGAGGGGGCGCAACTAATGAAAAACTGTTTTTT. This encodes CASSFGGGATNEKLFF.

V is TRBV10-3 and J is TRBJ2-6, with TRBD1 identical over 7 bases. CDR1 ENHRY and CDR2 SYGVKD come from the germline V gene. V lost 4 bases, J lost 4 bases, and 16 bases stayed unmatched. The CDR3 is made up of 19 amino acids. The CDR3 DNA is TGTGCCATCAGTGGGGGTACGCGTGACAGGGATGCGGGGGCCAACGTCCTGACTTTC. This sequence encodes CAISGGTRDRDAGANVLTF.

A few counts support this clone. The chain recombines TRBV5-6 with TRBJ1-2; D unclear. The germline V and J ends were trimmed by 4 bases and 4 bases, with 14 bases remaining between them. This CDR3 comprises 14 residues. Germline V gene data show CDR1 as SGHDT and CDR2 as YYEEEE. The CDR3 here is CASSPPGVGYGYTF. CDR3 nucleotides: TGTGCCAGCAGCCCCCCCGGGGTTGGCTATGGCTACACCTTC.

This clone was found a few times. This chain links TRBV6-5 with TRBJ2-3; possibly TRBD2 for D (6 bases). V gave up 0 bases and J gave up 7 bases, with 8 bases separating them. The CDR3 is 13 residues long. Germline V gives CDR1 MNHEY, CDR2 SVGAGI. CDR3 coding DNA: TGTGCCAGCAGTTACTCCGGGGACTATACGCAGTATTTT. Amino acids: CASSYSGDYTQYF.

The chain joins TRBV11-3 to TRBJ2-7; 8 bases fit TRBD1. J was trimmed by 7 bases and V by 3 bases; bases with no gene match: 5. CDR3 length: 13 amino acids. From germline, CDR1 is SGHNT and CDR2 YENEEA. In DNA, the CDR3 is TGTGCCAGCAGCTTGACAGGGGCGGGGGAGCAGTACTTC. Its protein product is CASSLTGAGEQYF.

The chain has TRBV11-2 and TRBJ2-5, with D perhaps matching TRBD2 (5 bases). The CDR3 has 13 amino acids. Trimming cost V 5 bases and J 4 bases, with 11 bases left between them. Germline CDR1 reads SGHAT; CDR2 reads FQNNGV. The CDR3 nucleotides read TGTGCCAGCAGCCATCCCCGGGGAGAGACCCAGTACTTC. Translating it yields CASSHPRGETQYF. Full variable domain (missing parts from reference TRBV11-2 and TRBJ2-5): EAGVAQSPRYKIIEKRQSVAFWCNPISGHATLYWYQQILGQGPKLLIQFQNNGVVDDSQLPKDRFSAERLKGVDSTLKIQPAKLEDSAVYLCASSHPRGETQYFGPGTRLLVL.

The genes are TRBV14 and TRBJ1-1, with a weak D call TRBD1 (5 bases). There are 15 residues in the CDR3. Per germline, CDR1 SGHDN and CDR2 FVKESK. Deletions cut 0 bases from V and 5 bases from J, with 13 bases between. CDR3 bases: TGTGCCAGCAGCCAAGATCAAGTGGGGCGGACTGAAGCTTTCTTT. It translates to CASSQDQVGRTEAFF.

The rearrangement joins TRBV4-3 to TRBJ1-6; D remains ambiguous. This CDR3 has 16 residues. V dropped 0 bases and J dropped 10 bases, with 16 bases sitting between them. CDR1 and CDR2 from the germline V gene are LGHNA and YSLEER. The CDR3 here is CASSQDGRAGGSPLHF. The CDR3 coding sequence is TGCGCCAGCAGCCAAGATGGAAGGGCGGGAGGATCACCCCTCCACTTT.

The V and J genes are TRBV5-1 and TRBJ1-3; the D gene is possibly TRBD1 (5 bases). This CDR3 is built from 15 residues. Germline CDR1 and CDR2: SGHRS and YFSETQ. The V gene lost 4 bases and the J gene lost 0 bases, with 11 bases spanning the gap. CDR3: CASSPDRGSGNTIYF. The CDR3 DNA reads TGCGCCAGCAGCCCCGACAGAGGCTCTGGAAACACCATATATTTT.

The chain uses TRBV18 and TRBJ1-2; 9 bases map to TRBD1. Germline CDR1 is KGHSH and CDR2 is LQKENI. The V gene end was trimmed by 3 bases and the J gene end by 6 bases; junction bases not matched to a gene: 8. The CDR3 spans 15 residues. The CDR3 spells CASSPMDRGFDGYTF. CDR3 nucleotide sequence: TGTGCCAGCTCACCGATGGACAGGGGATTTGATGGCTACACCTTC.

The chain employs TRBV5-4 and TRBJ1-2, with TRBD1 as a possible D gene (5 bases). The CDR3 covers 15 residues. Trimming removed 6 bases from V and 3 bases from J, with 18 bases in between. The germline V gene encodes CDR1 SGHNT and CDR2 YYREEE (reference sequence). As DNA, the CDR3 is TGTGCCAGCACCGCTTGGATGAAAGGGGACTATGGCTACACCTTC. It is translated as CASTAWMKGDYGYTF.

The chain couples TRBV28 to TRBJ1-2, with 8 bases matching TRBD1. Germline CDR1 MDHEN, CDR2 SYDVKM. With 4 bases clipped from V and 8 bases from J, the junction kept 6 bases outside the gene matches. CDR3 length: 13 amino acids. CDR3 sequence (DNA): TGTGCCAGCAGTTCCGGACAGGGTTGGGGCTACACCTTC. This gives the protein CASSSGQGWGYTF.

V and J are TRBV15 and TRBJ1-4; 7 nucleotides match TRBD1. The CDR3 is made up of 15 amino acids. With V trimmed by 3 bases and J by 5 bases, 6 bases remained unmatched. Germline V gives CDR1 LNHNV, CDR2 YYDKDF (reference sequence). The CDR3 nucleotides are TGTGCCACCAGCAGGACAGGGTCGGAGAATGAAAAACTGTTTTTT. Amino acids: CATSRTGSENEKLFF.

About this clone: Other DNA variants within this sample encode the same CDR3. In nucleotides, the CDR3 is TGTGCCAGCAGTTTAGAACAGGCTAACTATGGCTACACCTTC. Residues: CASSLEQANYGYTF. This sequence joins TRBV28 and TRBJ1-2, with a possible D match to TRBD1 (5 bases). V shed 2 bases and J shed 0 bases, with 7 bases lying between them. Germline V gene sequence: CDR1 MDHEN, CDR2 SYDVKM. The CDR3 sequence is 14 residues long.

V is TRBV11-2 and J is TRBJ1-2; D is ambiguous. Deletions cut 5 bases from V and 4 bases from J, with 8 bases between. The CDR3 totals 12 residues. CDR1 and CDR2 (germline): SGHAT, FQNNGV. The DNA for the CDR3 is TGTGCCAGCAGCCAGGACTCCTATGGCTACACCTTC. Its protein product is CASSQDSYGYTF.

The chain recombines TRBV4-1 with TRBJ1-1; D gene uncertain. The V gene lost 0 bases and the J gene lost 5 bases, with 10 bases spanning the gap. Germline V CDR1 and CDR2: MGHRA, YSYEKL. The CDR3 contains 14 residues. The CDR3 region has the DNA TGCGCCAGCAGCCAAGAACCAACTCGGACTGAAGCTTTCTTT. It codes for CASSQEPTRTEAFF.

The rearrangement uses TRBV7-2 and TRBJ2-7; 8 nucleotides align to TRBD1. The CDR3 length is 14 residues. J lost 2 bases, V lost 3 bases, and 3 bases had no gene match. From germline, CDR1 is SGHTA and CDR2 FQGNSA. The CDR3 protein is CASSFDRGPYEQYV. In nucleotides, the CDR3 is TGTGCCAGCAGCTTCGACAGGGGCCCCTACGAGCAGTACGTC.

V is TRBV4-2 and J is TRBJ2-3; TRBD2 agrees at 11 bases. The germline gives CDR1 LGHNA, CDR2 YNFKEQ. The junction had 16 bases not matched to a gene; V was cut back by 4 bases and J by 4 bases. This CDR3 region has 19 residues. This CDR3 reads CASSPDSGGAWDQSDTQYF. The CDR3 DNA follows: TGTGCCAGCAGCCCAGATAGCGGGGGGGCTTGGGACCAATCAGATACGCAGTATTTT.

This chain uses TRBV11-2 with TRBJ1-4; maybe TRBD1 (6 bases). There are 14 residues in the CDR3. The germline V gene encodes CDR1 SGHAT and CDR2 FQNNGV. Trimming took 6 bases from V and 6 from J, leaving 14 bases between them. The CDR3 reads CASSRGGMYEKLFF. The CDR3 DNA sequence: TGTGCCAGCAGTAGGGGGGGGATGTATGAAAAACTGTTTTTT.